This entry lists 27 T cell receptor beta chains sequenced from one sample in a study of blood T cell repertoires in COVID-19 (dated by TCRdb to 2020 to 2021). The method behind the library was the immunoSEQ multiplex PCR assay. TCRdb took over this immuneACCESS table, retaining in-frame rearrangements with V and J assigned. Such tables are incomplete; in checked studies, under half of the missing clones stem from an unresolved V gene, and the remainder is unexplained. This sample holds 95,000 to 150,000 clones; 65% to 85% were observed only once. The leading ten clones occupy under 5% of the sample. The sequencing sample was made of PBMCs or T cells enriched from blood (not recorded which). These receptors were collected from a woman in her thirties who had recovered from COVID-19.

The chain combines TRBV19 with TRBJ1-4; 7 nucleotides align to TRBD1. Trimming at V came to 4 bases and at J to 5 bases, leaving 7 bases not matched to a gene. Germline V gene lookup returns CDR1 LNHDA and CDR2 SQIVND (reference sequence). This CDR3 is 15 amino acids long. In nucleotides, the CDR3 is TGTGCCAGTAGTACCCGCGGGACAGTGAATGAAAAACTGTTTTTT. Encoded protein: CASSTRGTVNEKLFF. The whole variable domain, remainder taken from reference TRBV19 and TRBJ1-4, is DGGITQSPKYLFRKEGQNVTLSCEQNLNHDAMYWYRQDPGQGLRLIYYSQIVNDFQKGDIAEGYSVSREKKESFPLTVTSAQKNPTAFYLCASSTRGTVNEKLFFGSGTQLSVL.

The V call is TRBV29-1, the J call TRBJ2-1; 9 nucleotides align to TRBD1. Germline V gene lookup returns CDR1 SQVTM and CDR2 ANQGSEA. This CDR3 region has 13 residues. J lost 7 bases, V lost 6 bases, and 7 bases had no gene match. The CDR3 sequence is CSVDTGGANEQFF. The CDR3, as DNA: TGCAGCGTAGATACAGGGGGCGCGAATGAGCAGTTCTTC.

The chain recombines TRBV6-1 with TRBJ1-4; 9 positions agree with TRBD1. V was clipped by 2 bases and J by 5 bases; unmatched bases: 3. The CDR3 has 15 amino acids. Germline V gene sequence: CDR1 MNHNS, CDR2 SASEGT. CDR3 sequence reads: CASSELTGGNEKLFF. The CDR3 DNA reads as TGTGCCAGCAGTGAATTAACAGGGGGCAATGAAAAACTGTTTTTT.

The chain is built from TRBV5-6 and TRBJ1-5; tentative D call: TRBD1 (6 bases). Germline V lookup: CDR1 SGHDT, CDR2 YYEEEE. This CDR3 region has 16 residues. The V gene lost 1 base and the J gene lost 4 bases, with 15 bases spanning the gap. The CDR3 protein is CASSLRQGSLNQPQHF. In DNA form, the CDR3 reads TGTGCCAGCAGCTTGCGGCAGGGGTCGTTAAATCAGCCCCAGCATTTT.

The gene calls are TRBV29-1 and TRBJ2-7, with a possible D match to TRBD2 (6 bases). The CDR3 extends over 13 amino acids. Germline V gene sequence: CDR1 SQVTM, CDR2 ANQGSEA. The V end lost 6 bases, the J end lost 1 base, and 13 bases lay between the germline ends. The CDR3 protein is CSVQLTSSYEQYF. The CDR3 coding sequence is TGCAGCGTGCAGTTGACTAGTTCCTACGAGCAGTACTTC.

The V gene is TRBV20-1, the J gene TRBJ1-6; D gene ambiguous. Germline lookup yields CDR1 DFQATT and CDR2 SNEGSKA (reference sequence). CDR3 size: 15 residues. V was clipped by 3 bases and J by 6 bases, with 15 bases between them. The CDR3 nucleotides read TGCAGTGCTAGTAGGAGGACGCTGGTTAATTCACCCCTCCACTTT. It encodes CSASRRTLVNSPLHF.

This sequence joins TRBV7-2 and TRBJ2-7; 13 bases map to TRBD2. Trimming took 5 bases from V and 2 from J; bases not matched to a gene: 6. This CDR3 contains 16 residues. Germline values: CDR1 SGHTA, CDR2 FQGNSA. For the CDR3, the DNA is TGTGCCAGCAGCCCGACTAGCGGGAGGACCCCCTACGAGCAGTACTTC. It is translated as CASSPTSGRTPYEQYF.

CDR3 region: CASSFPGTGNYGYTF. In DNA, the CDR3 is TGTGCCAGCAGTTTTCCCGGGACAGGGAACTATGGCTACACCTTC. V and J are TRBV28 and TRBJ1-2, with 9 bases identical to TRBD1. With 3 bases clipped from V and 2 bases from J, the junction kept 4 bases outside the gene matches. CDR1 and CDR2 from the germline V gene are MDHEN and SYDVKM. This CDR3 spans 15 amino acids.

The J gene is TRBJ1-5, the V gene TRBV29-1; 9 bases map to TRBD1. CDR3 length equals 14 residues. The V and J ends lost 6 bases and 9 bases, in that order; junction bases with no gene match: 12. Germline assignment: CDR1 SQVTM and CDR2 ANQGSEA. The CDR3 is CSVGPGQGTGPQHF. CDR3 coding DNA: TGCAGCGTGGGCCCGGGACAGGGTACGGGGCCCCAGCATTTT.

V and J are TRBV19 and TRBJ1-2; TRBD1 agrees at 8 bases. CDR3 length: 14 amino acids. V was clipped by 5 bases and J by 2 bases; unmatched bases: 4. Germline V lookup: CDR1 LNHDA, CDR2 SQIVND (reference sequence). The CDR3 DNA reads TGTGCCAGTAGTCCCAGGACAGGGAACTATGGCTACACCTTC. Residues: CASSPRTGNYGYTF. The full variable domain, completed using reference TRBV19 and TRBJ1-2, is DGGITQSPKYLFRKEGQNVTLSCEQNLNHDAMYWYRQDPGQGLRLIYYSQIVNDFQKGDIAEGYSVSREKKESFPLTVTSAQKNPTAFYLCASSPRTGNYGYTFGSGTRLTVV.

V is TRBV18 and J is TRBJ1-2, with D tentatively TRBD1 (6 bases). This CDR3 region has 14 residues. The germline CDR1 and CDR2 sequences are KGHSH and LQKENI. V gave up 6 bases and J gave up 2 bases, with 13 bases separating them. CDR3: CASSTTGTNYGYTF. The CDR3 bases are TGTGCCAGCTCGACCACAGGGACCAACTATGGCTACACCTTC.

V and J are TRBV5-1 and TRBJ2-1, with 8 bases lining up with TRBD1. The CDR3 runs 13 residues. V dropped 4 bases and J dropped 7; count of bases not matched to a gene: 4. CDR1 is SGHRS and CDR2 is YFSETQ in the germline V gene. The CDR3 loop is CASSMDRANEQFF. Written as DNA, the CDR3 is TGCGCCAGCAGCATGGACAGGGCGAATGAGCAGTTCTTC. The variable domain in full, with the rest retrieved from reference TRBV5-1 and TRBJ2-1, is KAGVTQTPRYLIKTRGQQVTLSCSPISGHRSVSWYQQTPGQGLQFLFEYFSETQRNKGNFPGRFSGRQFSNSRSEMNVSTLELGDSALYLCASSMDRANEQFFGPGTRLTVL.

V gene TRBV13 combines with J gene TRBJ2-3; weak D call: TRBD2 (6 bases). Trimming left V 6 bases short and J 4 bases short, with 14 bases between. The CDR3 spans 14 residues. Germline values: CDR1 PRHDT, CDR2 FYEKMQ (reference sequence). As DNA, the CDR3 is TGTGCCAGCAGTTCTATCTGGGGGGCAGATACGCAGTATTTT. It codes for CASSSIWGADTQYF. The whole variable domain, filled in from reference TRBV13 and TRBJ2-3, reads AAGVIQSPRHLIKEKRETATLKCYPIPRHDTVYWYQQGPGQDPQFLISFYEKMQSDKGSIPDRFSAQQFSDYHSELNMSSLELGDSALYFCASSSIWGADTQYFGPGTRLTVL.

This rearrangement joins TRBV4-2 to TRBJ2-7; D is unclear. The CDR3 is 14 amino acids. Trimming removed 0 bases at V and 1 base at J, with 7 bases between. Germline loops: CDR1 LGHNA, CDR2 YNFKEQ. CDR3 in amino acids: CASSQETRSYEQYF. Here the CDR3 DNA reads TGTGCCAGCAGCCAAGAGACTCGATCCTACGAGCAGTACTTC.

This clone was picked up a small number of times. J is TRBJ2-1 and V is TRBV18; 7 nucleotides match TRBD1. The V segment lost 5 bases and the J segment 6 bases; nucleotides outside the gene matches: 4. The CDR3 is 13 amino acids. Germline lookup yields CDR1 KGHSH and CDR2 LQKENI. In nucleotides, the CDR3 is TGTGCCAGCTCAGAGGGACAGTTCAATGAGCAGTTCTTC. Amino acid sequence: CASSEGQFNEQFF.

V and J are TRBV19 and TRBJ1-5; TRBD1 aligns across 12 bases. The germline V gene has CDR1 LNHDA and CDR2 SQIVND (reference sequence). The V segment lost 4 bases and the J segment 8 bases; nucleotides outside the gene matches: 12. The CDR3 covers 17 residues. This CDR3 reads CASSRRGDRGLREPQHF. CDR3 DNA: TGTGCCAGTAGTAGGAGAGGGGACAGGGGGCTAAGGGAGCCCCAGCATTTT.

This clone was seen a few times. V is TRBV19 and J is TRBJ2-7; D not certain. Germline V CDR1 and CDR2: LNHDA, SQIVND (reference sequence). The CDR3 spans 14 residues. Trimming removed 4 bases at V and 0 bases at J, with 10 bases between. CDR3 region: CASSTVPSSYEQYF. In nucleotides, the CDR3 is TGTGCCAGTAGTACAGTTCCTAGCTCCTACGAGCAGTACTTC. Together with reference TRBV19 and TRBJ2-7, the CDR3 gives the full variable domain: DGGITQSPKYLFRKEGQNVTLSCEQNLNHDAMYWYRQDPGQGLRLIYYSQIVNDFQKGDIAEGYSVSREKKESFPLTVTSAQKNPTAFYLCASSTVPSSYEQYFGPGTRLTVT.

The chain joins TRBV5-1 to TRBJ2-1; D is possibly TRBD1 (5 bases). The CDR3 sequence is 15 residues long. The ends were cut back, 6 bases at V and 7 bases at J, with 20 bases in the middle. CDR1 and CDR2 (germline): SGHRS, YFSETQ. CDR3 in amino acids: CASTPTGVARNEQFF. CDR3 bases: TGCGCCAGCACCCCTACAGGTGTTGCTCGGAATGAGCAGTTCTTC.

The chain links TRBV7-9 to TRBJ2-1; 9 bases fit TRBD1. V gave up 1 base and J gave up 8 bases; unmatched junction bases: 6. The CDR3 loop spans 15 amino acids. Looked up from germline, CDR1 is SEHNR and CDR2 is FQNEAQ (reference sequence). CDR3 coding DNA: TGTGCCAGCAGCTTAGAGGGACAGGGTTTCCATGAGCAGTTCTTC. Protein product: CASSLEGQGFHEQFF.

The CDR3 nucleotides read TGTGCCAGCTCCGGGACAGACAATCAGCCCCAGCATTTT. It codes for CASSGTDNQPQHF. V and J are TRBV2 and TRBJ1-5; 7 bases map to TRBD1. The V gene end was trimmed by 8 bases and the J gene end by 3 bases; junction bases not matched to a gene: 4. The CDR3 totals 13 residues. Germline assignment: CDR1 SNHLY and CDR2 FYNNEI.

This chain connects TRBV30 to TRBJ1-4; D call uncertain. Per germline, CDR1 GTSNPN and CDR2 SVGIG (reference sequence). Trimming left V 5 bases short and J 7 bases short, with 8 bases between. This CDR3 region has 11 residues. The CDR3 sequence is CAWGGREKLFF. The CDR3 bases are TGTGCCTGGGGAGGTCGTGAAAAACTGTTTTTT.

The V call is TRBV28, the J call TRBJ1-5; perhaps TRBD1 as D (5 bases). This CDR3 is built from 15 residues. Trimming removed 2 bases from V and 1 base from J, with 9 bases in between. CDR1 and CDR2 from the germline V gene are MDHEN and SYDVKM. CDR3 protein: CASSLGGRSNQPQHF. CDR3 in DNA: TGTGCCAGCAGTTTAGGGGGGAGAAGCAATCAGCCCCAGCATTTT.

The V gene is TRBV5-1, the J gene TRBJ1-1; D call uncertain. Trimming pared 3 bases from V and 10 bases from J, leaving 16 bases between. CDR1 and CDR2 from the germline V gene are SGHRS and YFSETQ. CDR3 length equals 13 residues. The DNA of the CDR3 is TGCGCCAGCAGCTCGGCCCCCAGCGCGCTAGCTTTCTTT. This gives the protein CASSSAPSALAFF.

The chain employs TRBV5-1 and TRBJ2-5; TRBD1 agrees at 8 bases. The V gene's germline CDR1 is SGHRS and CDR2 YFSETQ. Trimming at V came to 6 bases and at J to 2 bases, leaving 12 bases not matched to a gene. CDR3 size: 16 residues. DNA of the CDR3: TGCGCCAGCACACTTAACGCGAGACAGGGGCAAGAGACCCAGTACTTC. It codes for CASTLNARQGQETQYF.

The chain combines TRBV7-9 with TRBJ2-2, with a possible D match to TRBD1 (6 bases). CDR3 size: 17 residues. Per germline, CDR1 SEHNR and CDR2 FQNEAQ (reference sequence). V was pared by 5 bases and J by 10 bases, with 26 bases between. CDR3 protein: CASSPLRQARVEKELFF. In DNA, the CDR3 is TGTGCCAGCAGCCCCTTGAGACAGGCCCGAGTTGAAAAGGAGCTGTTTTTT.

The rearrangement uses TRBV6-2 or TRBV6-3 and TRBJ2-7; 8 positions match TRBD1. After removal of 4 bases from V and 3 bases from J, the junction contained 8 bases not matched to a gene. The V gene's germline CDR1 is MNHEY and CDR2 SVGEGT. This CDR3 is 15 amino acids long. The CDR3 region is CASSWTGWNSYEQYF. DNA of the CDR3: TGTGCCAGCAGTTGGACAGGGTGGAATAGCTACGAGCAGTACTTC.

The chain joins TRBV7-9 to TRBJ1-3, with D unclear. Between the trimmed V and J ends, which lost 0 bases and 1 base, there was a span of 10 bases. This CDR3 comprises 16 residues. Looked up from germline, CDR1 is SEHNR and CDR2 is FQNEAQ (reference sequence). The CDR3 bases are TGTGCCAGCAGCTTAGCGCAACCGGGTTCTGGAAACACCATATATTTT. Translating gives CASSLAQPGSGNTIYF.